This TCR beta chain was profiled in a study of cytomegalovirus exposure and HLA in healthy donors. PCR amplification relied on 60 Vbeta primers (plus 13 Jbeta primers). The repertoire was sequenced with immunoSEQ multiplex PCR; TCRdb's copy has only in-frame clones and lacks some. The repertoire holds 99,000 or so clones, 60% to 85% seen once, with approximately 16% in the top ten. Points on this clone: The antigen is not known.

Regarding the study as a whole: Researchers counted some 150 TCR beta chains as cytomegalovirus-associated. As immune exposure information, only CMV serostatus was available. Three of the chains that were CMV-associated were confirmed in vitro to be specific for CMV antigens.

This CDR3 contains 16 residues. Germline V gene lookup returns CDR1 MGHDK and CDR2 SYGVNS. Unmatched junction bases numbered 9, after V lost 5 bases and J lost 2 bases. The origin of this receptor is a man aged 55 to 70 in good health and CMV-seropositive. The chain combines TRBV25-1 with TRBJ2-5, with 9 nucleotides matching TRBD2. Sequenced input: PBMCs. The CDR3 DNA reads TGTGCCAGCAGTTCAGGGGCGGGGGGGCCTCAAGAGACCCAGTACTTC. This gives the protein CASSSGAGGPQETQYF.